This T cell receptor (beta chain) was found in a study of memory CD8 T cells in hepatitis C reinfection. Clones were sequenced by immunoSEQ multiplex PCR, and TCRdb holds only the in-frame ones, with some missing. Of about 50,000 clones listed, 75% to 90% are singletons. Described time point: late/post reinfection, 12 to 24 weeks after detection. The sorted cells went straight to TCR sequencing with no prior in vitro expansion. Input material: naive CD8+ T cells sorted from blood. The TCR originated in a man aged 18 to 30 with hepatitis C virus infection.

The CDR3 coding sequence is TGTGCCAGCAGCCAAGTCCAGATCAACTCTGGAAACACCATATATTTT. Translation: CASSQVQINSGNTIYF. V usage is TRBV14 and J usage is TRBJ1-3; no reliable D call. Germline V gene data show CDR1 as SGHDN and CDR2 as FVKESK. The length of the CDR3 is 16 residues. V gave up 1 base and J gave up 0 bases, with 10 bases separating them.